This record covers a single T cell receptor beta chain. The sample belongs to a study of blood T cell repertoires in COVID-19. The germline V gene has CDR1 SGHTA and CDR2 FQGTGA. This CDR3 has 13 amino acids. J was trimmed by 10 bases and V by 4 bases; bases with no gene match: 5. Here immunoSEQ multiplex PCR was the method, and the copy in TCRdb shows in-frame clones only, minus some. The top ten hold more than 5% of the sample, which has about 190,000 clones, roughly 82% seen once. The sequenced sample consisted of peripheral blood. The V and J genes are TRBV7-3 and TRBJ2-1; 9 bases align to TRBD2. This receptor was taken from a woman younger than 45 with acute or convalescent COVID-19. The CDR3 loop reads CASSSAGGQEQFF. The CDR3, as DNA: TGTGCCAGCAGCTCTGCGGGGGGGCAAGAGCAGTTCTTC.